This TCR beta chain was captured in a study of blood T cell repertoires in COVID-19. Study overall: The samples span acute and convalescent COVID-19 from the United States, Italy and Spain.

As handled by the study authors: Reference gene primer amplification yielded estimated nucleated cell counts. Libraries were prepared by immunoSEQ multiplex PCR; TCRdb keeps only in-frame clonotypes and omits some of them. V and J calls plus clone size are reproduced from that table; the DNA served to infer D and trimming. The table has approximately 340,000 clones, more than 70% seen once. Germline lookup yields CDR1 MNHEY and CDR2 SVGAGI. The CDR3 extends over 15 amino acids. Germline trimming cut 3 bases from V and 2 bases from J; bases unmatched to any gene: 4. The sequence derives from a man younger than 40 with active or convalescent COVID-19. The sequenced sample consisted of peripheral blood. The chain links TRBV6-5 to TRBJ2-5; 9 bases align to TRBD2. CDR3 residues: CASSYSGSGQETQYF. CDR3 sequence (DNA): TGTGCCAGCAGTTATAGCGGGAGTGGGCAAGAGACCCAGTACTTC.